The T cell receptor (beta chain) under discussion was sequenced for a study of pediatric ulcerative colitis. This was a survey-level run. Measured with immunoSEQ multiplex PCR; TCRdb has only the in-frame clones, and not every one. The data show approximately 30,000 clones, roughly four fifths seen once. The CDR3 totals 13 residues. Per the germline V gene, CDR1 is SQVTM and CDR2 is ANQGSEA. V was shortened by 6 bases and J by 9 bases, with 15 bases between the two germline ends. The diagnostic colonoscopy in ulcerative colitis patients preceded any immunosuppressive treatment. On this clone itself: Its antigen is unknown.

Study-wide points: In rectum, acute severe colitis had expanded clones and less diversity. Repertoires came from total lymphocyte DNA, so rare subsets like regulatory T cells may be missed.

Sequenced material: blood. The chain has TRBV29-1 and TRBJ1-6; the D gene is possibly TRBD1 (5 bases). The clonotype was recovered from a boy between 10 and 17 years old with severe ulcerative colitis. For the CDR3, the DNA is TGCAGCGTCCAAATGGGGGATGGTTCACCCCTCCACTTT. This gives the protein CSVQMGDGSPLHF.